This paragraph covers one T cell receptor (beta chain) sequence. Its antigen is undetermined. Here immunoSEQ multiplex PCR was the method, and the copy in TCRdb shows in-frame clones only, minus some. The repertoire holds about 76,000 clones, 85% seen once, with around 2.9% in the top ten. CDR3 length: 17 amino acids. The germline V gene has CDR1 SGHTA and CDR2 FQGNSA. Trimming pared 1 base from V and 4 bases from J, leaving 16 bases between. This record belongs to a study of OX40 agonist ivuxolimab in advanced cancers. Broader study findings: Antigen specificity remained undetermined for the expanded peripheral T cells.

The chain uses TRBV7-2 and TRBJ2-2, with a weak D call TRBD2 (5 bases). The clonotype comes from an adult with an advanced solid tumor such as melanoma, head and neck, liver or kidney cancer. The sample in question was CD4+ or CD8+ T cells sorted from blood, obtained in a trial of the OX40 agonist ivuxolimab. This CDR3 reads CASSLGGPSRGTGELFF. The DNA for the CDR3 is TGTGCCAGCAGCTTAGGAGGTCCTAGCCGGGGCACCGGGGAGCTGTTTTTT.